This paragraph covers one TCR beta chain sequence. Since a much larger clone is just one base distant, this may be a read error. The J segment lost 11 bases and the V segment lost 1 base, leaving 12 bases of the junction unmatched. In germline, CDR1 is GTSNPN, CDR2 SVGIG (reference sequence). The CDR3 contains 14 residues. The data were taken from a study of blood T cells in healthy people across ages. For the second PCR, which ran for about 7 to 12 cycles, a sample-barcoded 5' primer and a J-beta primer mix were used. TCRdb redid the calling of the 5' RACE reads with MiXCR, one entry per CDR3 protein. The sample holds 850,000 or so distinct CDR3 sequences, roughly 26% seen once.

Source material: blood. The clonotype originates from a woman of 80 years or more in good health. The rearrangement joins TRBV30 to TRBJ2-5; the match to TRBD2 covers 8 bases. Here the CDR3 reads CAWSAGGGRHEQYF. The CDR3 region has the DNA TGTGCCTGGAGTGCGGGGGGGGGTCGTCATGAGCAGTACTTC. Variable domain in full (rest from reference TRBV30 and TRBJ2-5): SQTIHQWPATLVQPVGSPLSLECTVEGTSNPNLYWYRQAAGRGLQLLFYSVGIGQISSEVPQNLSASRPQDRQFILSSKKLLLSDSGFYLCAWSAGGGRHEQYFGPGTRLLVL.